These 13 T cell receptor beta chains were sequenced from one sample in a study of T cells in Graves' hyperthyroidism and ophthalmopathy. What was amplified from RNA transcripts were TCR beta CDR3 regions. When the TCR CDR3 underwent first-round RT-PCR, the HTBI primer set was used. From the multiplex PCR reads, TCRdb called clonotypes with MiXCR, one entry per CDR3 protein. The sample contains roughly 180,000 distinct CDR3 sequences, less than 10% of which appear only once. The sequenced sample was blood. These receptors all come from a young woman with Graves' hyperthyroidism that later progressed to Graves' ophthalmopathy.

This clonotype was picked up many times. CDR3 in DNA: TGTGCCAGCAGCCCCTTGACAGGAGAGAACACCGGGGAGCTGTTTTTT. Amino acids: CASSPLTGENTGELFF. The chain couples TRBV13 to TRBJ2-2; possible D gene TRBD1, 6 bases. CDR3 length: 16 amino acids. Germline lookup yields CDR1 PRHDT and CDR2 FYEKMQ (reference sequence). V was shortened by 5 bases and J by 1 base, with 14 bases between the two germline ends.

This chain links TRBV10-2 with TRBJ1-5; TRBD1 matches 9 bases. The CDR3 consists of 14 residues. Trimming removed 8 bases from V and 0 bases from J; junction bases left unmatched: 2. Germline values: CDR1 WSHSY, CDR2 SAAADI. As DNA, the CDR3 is TGCGCCAGCCGGGACAGGGCTAGCAATCAGCCCCAGCATTTT. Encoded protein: CASRDRASNQPQHF.

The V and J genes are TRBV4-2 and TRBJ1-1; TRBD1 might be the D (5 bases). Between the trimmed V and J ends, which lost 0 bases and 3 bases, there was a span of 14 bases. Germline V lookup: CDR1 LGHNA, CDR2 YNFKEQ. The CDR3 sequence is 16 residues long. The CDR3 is CASSQESGVGDTEAFF. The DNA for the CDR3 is TGTGCCAGCAGCCAAGAGTCGGGGGTTGGAGACACTGAAGCTTTCTTT.

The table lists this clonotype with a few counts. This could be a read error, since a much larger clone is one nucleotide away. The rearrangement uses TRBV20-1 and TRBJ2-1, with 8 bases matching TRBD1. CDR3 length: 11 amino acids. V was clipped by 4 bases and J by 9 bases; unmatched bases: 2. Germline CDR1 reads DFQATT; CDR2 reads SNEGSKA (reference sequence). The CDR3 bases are TGCAGTGCTAACAGGGGGACTGAGCAGTTCTTC. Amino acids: CSANRGTEQFF.

The CDR3 here is CSASQGNKNIQYF. CDR3 DNA sequence: TGCAGTGCTTCTCAGGGAAACAAAAACATTCAGTACTTC. V is TRBV20-1 and J is TRBJ2-4; a weak D match, TRBD1 (5 bases). Germline-derived CDR1 and CDR2 are DFQATT and SNEGSKA (reference sequence). Trimming removed 5 bases from V and 3 bases from J, with 11 bases in between. The CDR3 contains 13 residues.

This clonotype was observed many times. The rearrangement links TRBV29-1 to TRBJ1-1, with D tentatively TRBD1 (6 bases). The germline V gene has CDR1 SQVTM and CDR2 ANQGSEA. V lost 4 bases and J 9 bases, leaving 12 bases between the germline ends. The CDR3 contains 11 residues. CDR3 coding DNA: TGCAGCGTTGCCGCAGGGGAGAAAGCTTTCTTT. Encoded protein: CSVAAGEKAFF.

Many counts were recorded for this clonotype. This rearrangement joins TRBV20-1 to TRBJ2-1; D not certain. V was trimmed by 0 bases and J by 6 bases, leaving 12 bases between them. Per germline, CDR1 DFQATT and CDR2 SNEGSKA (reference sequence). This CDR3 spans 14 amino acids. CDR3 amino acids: CSARDIILSNEQFF. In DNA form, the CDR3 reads TGCAGTGCTAGAGATATCATCCTATCCAATGAGCAGTTCTTC.

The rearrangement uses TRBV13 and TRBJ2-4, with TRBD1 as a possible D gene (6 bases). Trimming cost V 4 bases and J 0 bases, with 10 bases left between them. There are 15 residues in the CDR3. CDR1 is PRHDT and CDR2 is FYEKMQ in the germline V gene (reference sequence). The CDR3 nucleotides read TGTGCCAGCAGCTCCAGGACAGCAGCCAAAAACATTCAGTACTTC. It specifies CASSSRTAAKNIQYF.

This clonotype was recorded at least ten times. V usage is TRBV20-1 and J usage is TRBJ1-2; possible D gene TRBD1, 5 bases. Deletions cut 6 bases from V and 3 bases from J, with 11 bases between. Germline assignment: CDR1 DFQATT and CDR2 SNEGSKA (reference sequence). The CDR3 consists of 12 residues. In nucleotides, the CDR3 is TGCAGTGCGGTCAGGGAGGACTATGGCTACACCTTC. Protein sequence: CSAVREDYGYTF.

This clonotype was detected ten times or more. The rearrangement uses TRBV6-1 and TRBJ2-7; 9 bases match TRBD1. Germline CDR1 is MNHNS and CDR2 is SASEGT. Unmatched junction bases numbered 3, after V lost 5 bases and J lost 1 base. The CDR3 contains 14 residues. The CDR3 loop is CASSWGTGSYEQYF. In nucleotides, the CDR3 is TGTGCCAGCAGTTGGGGGACAGGGTCCTACGAGCAGTACTTC.

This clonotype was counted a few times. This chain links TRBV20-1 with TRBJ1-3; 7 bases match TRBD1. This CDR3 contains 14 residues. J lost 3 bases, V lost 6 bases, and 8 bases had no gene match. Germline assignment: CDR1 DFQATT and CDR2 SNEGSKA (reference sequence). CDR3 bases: TGCAGTGCGAGCCCTCAGGGGGTTGGAAACACCATATATTTT. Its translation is CSASPQGVGNTIYF.

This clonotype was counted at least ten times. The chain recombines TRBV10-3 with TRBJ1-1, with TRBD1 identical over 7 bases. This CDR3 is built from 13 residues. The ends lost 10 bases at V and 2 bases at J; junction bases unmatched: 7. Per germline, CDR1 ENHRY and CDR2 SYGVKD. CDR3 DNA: TGTGCCACCGCGAGGGACAGAAACACTGAAGCTTTCTTT. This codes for CATARDRNTEAFF.

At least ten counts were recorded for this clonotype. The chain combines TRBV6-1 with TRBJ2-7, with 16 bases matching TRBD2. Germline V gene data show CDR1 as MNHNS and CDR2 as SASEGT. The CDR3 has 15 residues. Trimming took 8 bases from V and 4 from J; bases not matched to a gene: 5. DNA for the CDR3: TGTGCCAGCGTGAAGGGACTAGCGGGAGGGTACGAGCAGTACTTC. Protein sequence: CASVKGLAGGYEQYF.